A single sample gave rise to the 8 T cell receptor beta chains below, sequenced in a study of shared clonotypes between healthy human individuals. Repertoires were generated with immunoSEQ multiplex PCR, while TCRdb's copy carries only in-frame clones and drops some. The sample gives about 330,000 clones, around 72% of which show up once; 10% is in the top ten. The material sequenced was memory CD4+ T cells sorted from blood. The subset here: CD45RA-negative fraction. These receptors all stem from a man aged 30 to 45 in good health.

The chain combines TRBV5-8 with TRBJ2-5; 9 nucleotides align to TRBD2. The germline CDR1 and CDR2 sequences are SGHTS and YDEGEE. The ends lost 3 bases at V and 4 bases at J; junction bases unmatched: 10. The CDR3 has 16 amino acids. This chain's CDR3 is CASSSRGGYGGETQYF. The CDR3 nucleotides are TGTGCCAGCAGCTCGCGGGGGGGCTACGGAGGAGAGACCCAGTACTTC.

V usage is TRBV28 and J usage is TRBJ2-7; D is unresolved. The V end lost 2 bases, the J end lost 4 bases, and 15 bases lay between the germline ends. The CDR3 totals 15 residues. Germline values: CDR1 MDHEN, CDR2 SYDVKM. CDR3 protein: CASSLAARLGYEQYF. The CDR3, as DNA: TGTGCCAGCAGTTTAGCCGCCCGACTGGGGTACGAGCAGTACTTC.

The chain recombines TRBV7-3 with TRBJ1-1, with D possibly being TRBD1 (5 bases). Germline lookup yields CDR1 SGHTA and CDR2 FQGTGA. Deletions cut 6 bases from V and 4 bases from J, with 21 bases between. The CDR3 sequence is 16 residues long. The CDR3 DNA reads as TGTGCCAGCAGTCCTACAGGTGCCTCGTGGACCACTGAAGCTTTCTTT. Protein sequence: CASSPTGASWTTEAFF.

J is TRBJ2-1 and V is TRBV5-5, with TRBD1 matching 7 bases. CDR1 and CDR2 from the germline V gene are SGHKS and YYEKEE (reference sequence). The CDR3 consists of 15 residues. Trimming removed 5 bases from V and 12 bases from J; junction bases left unmatched: 17. This CDR3 is CASRISPQGLEWQFF. The CDR3 region has the DNA TGTGCCAGCAGGATTAGCCCACAGGGGTTGGAATGGCAGTTCTTC.

V gene TRBV20-1 combines with J gene TRBJ2-7; D unresolved. The CDR3 extends over 11 amino acids. Germline CDR1 and CDR2: DFQATT and SNEGSKA (reference sequence). Trimming removed 1 base from V and 4 bases from J, with 5 bases in between. CDR3 sequence: CSARVLYEQYF. The CDR3 DNA follows: TGCAGTGCTAGAGTGCTATACGAGCAGTACTTC.

The chain links TRBV9 to TRBJ1-3; a weak D match, TRBD1 (6 bases). The V gene's germline CDR1 is SGDLS and CDR2 YYNGEE. Trimming removed 0 bases at V and 1 base at J, with 11 bases between. This CDR3 region has 16 residues. The CDR3 region is CASSVDWGLSGNTIYF. The DNA of the CDR3 is TGTGCCAGCAGCGTAGATTGGGGGCTTTCTGGAAACACCATATATTTT.

CDR3 protein: CASSQDYPSYNEQFF. The CDR3 DNA is TGTGCCAGCAGCCAGGACTACCCATCCTACAATGAGCAGTTCTTC. The rearrangement joins TRBV5-4 to TRBJ2-1; D may be TRBD2 (6 bases). CDR1 is SGHNT, CDR2 YYREEE, per germline (reference sequence). This CDR3 has 15 residues. The V and J ends lost 4 bases and 1 base respectively, with 12 bases between them. Based on the CDR3 plus reference TRBV5-4 and TRBJ2-1, the full variable domain is ETGVTQSPTHLIKTRGQQVTLRCSSQSGHNTVSWYQQALGQGPQFIFQYYREEENGRGNFPPRFSGLQFPNYSSELNVNALELDDSALYLCASSQDYPSYNEQFFGPGTRLTVL.

The rearrangement joins TRBV7-8 to TRBJ2-2; D is perhaps TRBD2 (5 bases). V lost 5 bases to trimming and J lost 10 bases, with 17 bases between them. The CDR3 spans 14 residues. Germline V gene sequence: CDR1 SGHVS, CDR2 FQNEAQ. The CDR3 coding sequence is TGTGCCAGCAGCCTATCCGACTATGTCGCGGAGCTGTTTTTT. Its translation is CASSLSDYVAELFF. Using reference TRBV7-8 and TRBJ2-2 for the parts outside the CDR3, the full variable domain is GAGVSQSPRYKVAKRGQDVALRCDPISGHVSLFWYQQALGQGPEFLTYFQNEAQLDKSGLPSDRFFAERPEGSVSTLKIQRTQQEDSAVYLCASSLSDYVAELFFGEGSRLTVL.